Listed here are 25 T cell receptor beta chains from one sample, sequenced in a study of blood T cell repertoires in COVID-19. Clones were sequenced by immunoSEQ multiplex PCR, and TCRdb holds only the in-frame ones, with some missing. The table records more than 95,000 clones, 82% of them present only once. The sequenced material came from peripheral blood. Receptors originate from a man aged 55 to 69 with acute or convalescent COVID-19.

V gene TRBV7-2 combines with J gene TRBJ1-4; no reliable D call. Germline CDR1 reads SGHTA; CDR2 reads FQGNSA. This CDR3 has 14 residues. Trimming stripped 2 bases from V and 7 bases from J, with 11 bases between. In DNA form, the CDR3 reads TGTGCCAGCAGCTTAAATTTGTTTCGTGAAAAACTGTTTTTT. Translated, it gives CASSLNLFREKLFF.

The CDR3 coding sequence is TGTGCCAGCAAAAAAGAACCCGGGGATTCAGGCAATCAGCCCCAGCATTTT. It specifies CASKKEPGDSGNQPQHF. The chain combines TRBV2 with TRBJ1-5; no definite D call. The CDR3 runs to 17 residues. Germline-derived CDR1 and CDR2 are SNHLY and FYNNEI. The V and J ends lost 7 bases and 2 bases respectively, with 21 bases between them.

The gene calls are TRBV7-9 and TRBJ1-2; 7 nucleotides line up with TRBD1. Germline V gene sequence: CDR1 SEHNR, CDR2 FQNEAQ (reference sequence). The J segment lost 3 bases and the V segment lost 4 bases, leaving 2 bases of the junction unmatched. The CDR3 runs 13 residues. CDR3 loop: CASSSDRDYGYTF. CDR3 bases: TGTGCCAGCAGCTCCGACAGGGACTATGGCTACACCTTC.

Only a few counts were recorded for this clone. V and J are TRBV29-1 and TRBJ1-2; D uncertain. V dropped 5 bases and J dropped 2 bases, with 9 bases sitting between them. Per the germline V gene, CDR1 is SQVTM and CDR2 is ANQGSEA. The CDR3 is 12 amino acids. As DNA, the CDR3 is TGCAGCGTTCATCAGTACAACTATGGCTACACCTTC. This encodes CSVHQYNYGYTF.

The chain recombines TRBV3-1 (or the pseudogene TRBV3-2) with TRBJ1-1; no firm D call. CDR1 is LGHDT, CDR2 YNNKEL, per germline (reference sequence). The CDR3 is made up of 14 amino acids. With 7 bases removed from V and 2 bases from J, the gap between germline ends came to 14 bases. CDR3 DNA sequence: TGTGCCAGCACCCTCCGGGAGGAAAACACTGAAGCTTTCTTT. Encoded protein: CASTLREENTEAFF.

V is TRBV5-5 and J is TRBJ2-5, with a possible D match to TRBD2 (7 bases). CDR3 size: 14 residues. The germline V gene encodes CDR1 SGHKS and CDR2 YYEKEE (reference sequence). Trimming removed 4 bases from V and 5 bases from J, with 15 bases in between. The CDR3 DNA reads TGTGCCAGCAGCCCGACGGGGGGCGTGGAGACCCAGTACTTC. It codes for CASSPTGGVETQYF.

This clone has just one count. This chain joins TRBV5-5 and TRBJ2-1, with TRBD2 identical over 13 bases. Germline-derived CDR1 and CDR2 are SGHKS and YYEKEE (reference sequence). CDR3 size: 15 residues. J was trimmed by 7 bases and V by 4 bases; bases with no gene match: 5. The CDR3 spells CASSRTSGRGNEQFF. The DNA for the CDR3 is TGTGCCAGCAGCAGGACTAGCGGGAGAGGTAATGAGCAGTTCTTC.

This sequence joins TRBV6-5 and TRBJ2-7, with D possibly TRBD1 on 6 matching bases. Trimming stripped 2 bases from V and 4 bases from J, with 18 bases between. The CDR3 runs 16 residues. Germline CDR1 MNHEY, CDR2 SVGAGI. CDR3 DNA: TGTGCCAGCAGTTACACCCAGGGGATTACCGTATACGAGCAGTACTTC. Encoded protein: CASSYTQGITVYEQYF.

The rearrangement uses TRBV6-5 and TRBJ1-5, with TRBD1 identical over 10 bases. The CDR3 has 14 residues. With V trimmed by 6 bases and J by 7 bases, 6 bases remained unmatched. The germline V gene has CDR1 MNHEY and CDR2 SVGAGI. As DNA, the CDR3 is TGTGCCAGCAGAAGACAGGGGGCGGGGCAGCCCCAGCATTTT. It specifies CASRRQGAGQPQHF.

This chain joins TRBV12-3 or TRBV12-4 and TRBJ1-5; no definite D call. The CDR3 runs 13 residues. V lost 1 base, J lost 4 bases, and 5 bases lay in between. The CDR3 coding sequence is TGTGCCAGCAGTTTAGACGGGAATCAGCCCCAGCATTTT. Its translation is CASSLDGNQPQHF.

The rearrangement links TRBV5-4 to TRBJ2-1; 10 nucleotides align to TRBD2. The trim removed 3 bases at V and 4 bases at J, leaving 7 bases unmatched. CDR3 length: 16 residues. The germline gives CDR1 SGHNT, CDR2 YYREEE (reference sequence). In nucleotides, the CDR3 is TGTGCCAGCAGCTCGACTGCTAGCGGGAGTTACAATGAGCAGTTCTTC. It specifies CASSSTASGSYNEQFF. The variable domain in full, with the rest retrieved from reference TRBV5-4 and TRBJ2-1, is ETGVTQSPTHLIKTRGQQVTLRCSSQSGHNTVSWYQQALGQGPQFIFQYYREEENGRGNFPPRFSGLQFPNYSSELNVNALELDDSALYLCASSSTASGSYNEQFFGPGTRLTVL.

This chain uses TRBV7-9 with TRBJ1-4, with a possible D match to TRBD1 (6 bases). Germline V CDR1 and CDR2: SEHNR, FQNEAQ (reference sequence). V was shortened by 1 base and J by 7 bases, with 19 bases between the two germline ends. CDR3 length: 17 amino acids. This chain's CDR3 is CASSLGTNYRVGEKLFF. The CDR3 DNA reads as TGTGCCAGCAGCTTAGGTACTAATTACAGGGTTGGTGAAAAACTGTTTTTT.

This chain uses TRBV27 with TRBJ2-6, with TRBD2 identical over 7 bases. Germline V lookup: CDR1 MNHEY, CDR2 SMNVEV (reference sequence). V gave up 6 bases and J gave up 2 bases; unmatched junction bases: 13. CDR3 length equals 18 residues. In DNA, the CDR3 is TGTGCCAGCAGCCGGCTTGGCGGGAGTGGCCCTGGGGCCAACGTCCTGACTTTC. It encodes CASSRLGGSGPGANVLTF.

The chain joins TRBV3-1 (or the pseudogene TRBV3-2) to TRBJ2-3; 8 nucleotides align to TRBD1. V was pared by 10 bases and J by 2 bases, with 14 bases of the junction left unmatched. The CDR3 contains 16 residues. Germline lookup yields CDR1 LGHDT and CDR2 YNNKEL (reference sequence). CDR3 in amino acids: CATPQTTGDVTDTQYF. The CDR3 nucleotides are TGTGCCACTCCTCAAACGACAGGGGATGTCACAGATACGCAGTATTTT.

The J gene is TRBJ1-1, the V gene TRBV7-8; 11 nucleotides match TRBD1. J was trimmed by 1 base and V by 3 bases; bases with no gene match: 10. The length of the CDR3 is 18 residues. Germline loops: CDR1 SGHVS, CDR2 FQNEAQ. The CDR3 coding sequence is TGTGCCAGCAGCTTGTACTGGACAGGGGGCGTGGGGAACACTGAAGCTTTCTTT. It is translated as CASSLYWTGGVGNTEAFF. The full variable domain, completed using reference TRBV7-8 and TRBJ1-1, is GAGVSQSPRYKVAKRGQDVALRCDPISGHVSLFWYQQALGQGPEFLTYFQNEAQLDKSGLPSDRFFAERPEGSVSTLKIQRTQQEDSAVYLCASSLYWTGGVGNTEAFFGQGTRLTVV.

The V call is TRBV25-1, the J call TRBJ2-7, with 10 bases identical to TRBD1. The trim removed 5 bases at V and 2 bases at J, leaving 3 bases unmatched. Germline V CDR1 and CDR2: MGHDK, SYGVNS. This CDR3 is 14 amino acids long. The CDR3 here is CASSPGTGAYEQYF. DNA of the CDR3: TGTGCCAGCAGTCCCGGGACAGGGGCCTACGAGCAGTACTTC.

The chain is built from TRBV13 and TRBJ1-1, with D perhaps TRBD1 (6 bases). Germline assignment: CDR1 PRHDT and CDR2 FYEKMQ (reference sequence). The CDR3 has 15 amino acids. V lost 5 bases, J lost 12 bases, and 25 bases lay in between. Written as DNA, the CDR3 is TGTGCCAGCAGCCCCGCAACGTACAGGGCTACCCTCCCTTTCTTT. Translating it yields CASSPATYRATLPFF.

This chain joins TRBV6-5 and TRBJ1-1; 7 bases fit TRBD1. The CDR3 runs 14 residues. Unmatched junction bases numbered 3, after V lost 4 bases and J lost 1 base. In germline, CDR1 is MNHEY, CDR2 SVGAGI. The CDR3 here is CASSSRQGNTEAFF. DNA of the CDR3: TGTGCCAGCAGTTCCCGACAGGGGAACACTGAAGCTTTCTTT.

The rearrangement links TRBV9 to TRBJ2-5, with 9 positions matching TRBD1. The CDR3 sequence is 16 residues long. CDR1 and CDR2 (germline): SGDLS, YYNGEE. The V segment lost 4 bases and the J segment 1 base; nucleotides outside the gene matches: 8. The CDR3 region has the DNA TGTGCCAGCAGCACCCGGGACAGGGCCCTCCAAGAGACCCAGTACTTC. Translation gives CASSTRDRALQETQYF.

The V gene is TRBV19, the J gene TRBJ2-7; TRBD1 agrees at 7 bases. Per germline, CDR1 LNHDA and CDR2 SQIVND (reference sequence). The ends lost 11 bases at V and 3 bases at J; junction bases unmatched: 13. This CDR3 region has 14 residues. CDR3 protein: CACCEGQVCYEQYF. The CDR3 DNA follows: TGTGCCTGCTGCGAAGGACAGGTGTGCTACGAGCAGTACTTC.

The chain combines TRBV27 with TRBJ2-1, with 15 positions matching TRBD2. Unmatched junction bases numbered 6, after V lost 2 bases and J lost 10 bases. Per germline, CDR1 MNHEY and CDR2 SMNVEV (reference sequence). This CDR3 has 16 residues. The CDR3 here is CASSLRTSGGAGEQFF. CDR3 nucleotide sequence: TGTGCCAGCAGTTTACGGACTAGCGGGGGGGCGGGGGAGCAGTTCTTC.

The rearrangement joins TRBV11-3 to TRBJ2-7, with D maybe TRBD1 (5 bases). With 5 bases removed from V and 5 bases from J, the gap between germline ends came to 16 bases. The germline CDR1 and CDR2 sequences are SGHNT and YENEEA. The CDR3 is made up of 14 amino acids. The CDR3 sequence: CASSPRGQSHEQYF. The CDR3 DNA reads TGTGCCAGCAGCCCACGCGGACAATCTCACGAGCAGTACTTC. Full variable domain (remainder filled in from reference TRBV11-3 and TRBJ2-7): EAGVVQSPRYKIIEKKQPVAFWCNPISGHNTLYWYLQNLGQGPELLIRYENEEAVDDSQLPKDRFSAERLKGVDSTLKIQPAELGDSAVYLCASSPRGQSHEQYFGPGTRLTVT.

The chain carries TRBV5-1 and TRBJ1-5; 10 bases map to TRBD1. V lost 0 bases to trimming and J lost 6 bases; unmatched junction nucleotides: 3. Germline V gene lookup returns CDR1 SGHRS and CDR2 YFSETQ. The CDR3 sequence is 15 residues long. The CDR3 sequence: CASSLAGTGVQPQHF. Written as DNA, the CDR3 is TGCGCCAGCAGCTTGGCAGGGACAGGGGTTCAGCCCCAGCATTTT. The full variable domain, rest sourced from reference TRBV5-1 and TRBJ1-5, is KAGVTQTPRYLIKTRGQQVTLSCSPISGHRSVSWYQQTPGQGLQFLFEYFSETQRNKGNFPGRFSGRQFSNSRSEMNVSTLELGDSALYLCASSLAGTGVQPQHFGDGTRLSIL.

The CDR3 nucleotides read TGTGCCACCAGCAGAGATCGGCCCGTCAGGGGTGGGGGCAATCAGCCCCAGCATTTT. This encodes CATSRDRPVRGGGNQPQHF. The chain recombines TRBV15 with TRBJ1-5; D perhaps matches TRBD1 (6 bases). V lost 0 bases and J 2 bases, leaving 20 bases between the germline ends. This CDR3 contains 19 residues. From germline, CDR1 is LNHNV and CDR2 YYDKDF (reference sequence).

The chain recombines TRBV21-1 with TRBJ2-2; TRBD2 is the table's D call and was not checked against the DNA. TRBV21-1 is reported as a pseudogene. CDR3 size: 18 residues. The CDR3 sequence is CASSKALSVFCSTGELFF. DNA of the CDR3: TGTGCCAGCAGCAAAGCGCTTTCGGTTTTTTGCTCCACCGGGGAGCTGTTTTTT.